What follows describes a single T cell receptor beta chain. This sample is part of a study of CD8 T cells in Susac syndrome. An input of about 0.5 to 1 ug of RNA was subjected to reverse transcription using random hexamers. TCRdb redid the calling of the immunoSEQ multiplex PCR reads with MiXCR, one entry per CDR3 protein. The sample lists approximately 200,000 distinct CDR3 sequences, 90% to 95% occurring once. The CDR3 is 16 amino acids. Germline CDR1 is KGHDR and CDR2 is SFDVKD. Deletions cut 3 bases from V and 3 bases from J, with 17 bases between. The receptor comes from a human donor with multiple sclerosis. Sequenced: CD4+ T cells from PBMCs. J is TRBJ2-7 and V is TRBV24-1; D not certain. This CDR3 reads CATSDGPISSYYEQYF. The CDR3 DNA reads as TGTGCCACCAGTGATGGTCCGATTAGCTCCTACTACGAGCAGTACTTC.